This TCR beta chain was captured in a study of radiotherapy plus CTLA-4 blockade in lung cancer. As for the study in general: Objective responses were recorded in around a sixth of patients, with disease control recorded in less than 40%. The study, taken as a whole, reports: TCR clones originating in tumors grew in number in blood after radiotherapy plus ipilimumab.

People whose metastatic non-small-cell lung cancer was chemo-refractory got focal radiation along with CTLA-4 blockade by ipilimumab. TCRdb's copy holds only in-frame clones and misses some; the assay was immunoSEQ multiplex PCR. The sample holds some 70,000 clones, roughly 85% seen once. Trimming removed 5 bases from V and 1 base from J, with 11 bases in between. CDR1 and CDR2 (germline): MDHEN, SYDVKM. The CDR3 runs 14 residues. About this clone: Its specificity is not known. The same CDR3 can be traced to other DNA sequences in this sample.

The sequences come from peripheral blood, collected from a patient treated with radiotherapy plus ipilimumab. The V call is TRBV28, the J call TRBJ1-1, with D possibly matching TRBD1 (6 bases). This TCR was recovered from a human donor with non-small cell lung cancer who had a complete response to radiotherapy plus ipilimumab. CDR3: CASSPGQPNTEAFF. In nucleotides, the CDR3 is TGTGCCAGCAGTCCGGGACAACCGAACACTGAAGCTTTCTTT.